This T cell receptor (beta chain) appears in the sequencing data of a study of cytomegalovirus exposure and HLA in healthy donors. Points from the study as a whole: The study listed roughly 160 cytomegalovirus-associated TCR beta chains.

A note on this clone: Antigen unknown.

It was with 60 Vbeta and 13 Jbeta primers that the PCR ran. TCRdb's copy holds only in-frame clones and misses some; the assay was immunoSEQ multiplex PCR. This sample's table reports about 120,000 clones. The germline CDR1 and CDR2 sequences are SEHNR and FQNEAQ (reference sequence). The CDR3 extends over 18 amino acids. V lost 5 bases, J lost 1 base, and 11 bases stayed unmatched. The receptor's source is a man aged 18 to 35 in good health and CMV-seronegative. J is TRBJ2-1 and V is TRBV7-9, with 10 bases aligning to TRBD2. The sample was PBMCs. CDR3 bases: TGTGCCAGCAGCCCTCGGGTAGCGGGGGGTATTTCCTACAATGAGCAGTTCTTC. It translates to CASSPRVAGGISYNEQFF.